This T cell receptor (beta chain) was found in a study of breast tumors, draining lymph nodes, adjacent tissues. Axillary draining lymph nodes of breast cancer patients supplied the node samples. Notes on the study in general: Tumor TCR diversity was below lymph nodes but above nontumor tissue.

TCRdb reprocessed the multiplex PCR reads via MiXCR and lists one record per CDR3 protein. The data show approximately 90,000 distinct CDR3 sequences, with over 25% seen just once and about 8% held by the top ten. With 6 bases clipped from V and 10 bases from J, the junction kept 9 bases outside the gene matches. CDR3 size: 13 residues. CDR1 is MNHEY, CDR2 SVGEGT, per germline. Regarding this clonotype: Its antigen is not known.

This receptor was identified in a female donor with breast cancer. Some clones in this sample may be carry-over from other donors' samples. Material: axillary lymph node tissue. J is TRBJ1-3 and V is TRBV6-2 or TRBV6-3; 7 bases map to TRBD1. The CDR3 spells CASRGAGGETIYF. CDR3 DNA: TGTGCCAGCAGAGGGGCAGGGGGAGAGACCATATATTTT.